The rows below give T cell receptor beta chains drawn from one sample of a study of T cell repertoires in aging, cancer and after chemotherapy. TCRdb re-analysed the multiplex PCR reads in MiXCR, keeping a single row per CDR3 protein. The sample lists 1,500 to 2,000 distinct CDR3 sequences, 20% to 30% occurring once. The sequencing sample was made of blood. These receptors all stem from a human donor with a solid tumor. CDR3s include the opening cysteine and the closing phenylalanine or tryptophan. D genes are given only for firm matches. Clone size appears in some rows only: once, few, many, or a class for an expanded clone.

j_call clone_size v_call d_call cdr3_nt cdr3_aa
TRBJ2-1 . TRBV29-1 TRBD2 TGCAGCGTTGAAGAAGTTAGCGGGGGCGCGGGGGAGCAGTTCTTC CSVEEVSGGAGEQFF
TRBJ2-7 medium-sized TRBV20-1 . TGCAGTGCTAGAGATCGCCGCGAGCAGTACTTC CSARDRREQYF
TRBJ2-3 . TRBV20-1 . TGCAGTGCTAGACGCGGAGGGGGCGCAGATACGCAGTATTTT CSARRGGGADTQYF
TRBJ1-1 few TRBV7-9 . TGTGCCAGCAGCTTAGGTCCAGTGAACACTGAAGCTTTCTTT CASSLGPVNTEAFF
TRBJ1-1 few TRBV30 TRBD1 TGTGCCTGCAAAGGGGGCCCGGTTAGTACTGAAGCTTTCTTT CACKGGPVSTEAFF
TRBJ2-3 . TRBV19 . TGTGCCAGTAGTATAAAGAGAGGCACAGATACGCAGTATTTT CASSIKRGTDTQYF
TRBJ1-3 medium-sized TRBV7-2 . TGTGCCAGCAGCTCAAGGACGGGTGGAAACACCATATATTTT CASSSRTGGNTIYF
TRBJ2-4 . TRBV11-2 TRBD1 TGTGCCAGCAGCTCTATCGGACAGGGGAACATTCAGTACTTC CASSSIGQGNIQYF
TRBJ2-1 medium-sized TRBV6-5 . TGTGCCAGCAGTTACTCGACGGGGGAGCAGTTCTTC CASSYSTGEQFF
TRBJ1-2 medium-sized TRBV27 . TGTGCCAGCAGTTTATCGTGGGTCGAACCGGGCTACACCTTC CASSLSWVEPGYTF
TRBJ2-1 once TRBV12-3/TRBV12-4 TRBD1 TGTGCCAGCAAACCAGGGGGCGACTCCTACAATGAGCAGTTCTTC CASKPGGDSYNEQFF
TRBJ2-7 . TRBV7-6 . TGTGCCAGCAGCTTCAGGGGAAGGAACTACGAGCAGTACTTC CASSFRGRNYEQYF
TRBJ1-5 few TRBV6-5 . TGTGCCAGCAGCCCCCGATACAATCAGCCCCAGCATTTT CASSPRYNQPQHF
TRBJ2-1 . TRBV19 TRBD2 TGTGCCAGTGGTACGCGGACTAGCGGGATCTACAATGAGCAGTTCTTC CASGTRTSGIYNEQFF
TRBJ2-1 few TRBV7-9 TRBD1 TGTGCCAGCAGCCAGAGGACAGGTTGGGACCCCTACAATGAGCAGTTCTTC CASSQRTGWDPYNEQFF
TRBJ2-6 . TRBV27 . TGTGCCAGCAGTGACCCAGCCCTCGGAGGGGCCAACGTCCTGACTTTC CASSDPALGGANVLTF
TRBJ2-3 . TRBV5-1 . TGCGCCAGCAGCTTGGCGTCTCCACAGCAGGATACGCAGTATTTT CASSLASPQQDTQYF